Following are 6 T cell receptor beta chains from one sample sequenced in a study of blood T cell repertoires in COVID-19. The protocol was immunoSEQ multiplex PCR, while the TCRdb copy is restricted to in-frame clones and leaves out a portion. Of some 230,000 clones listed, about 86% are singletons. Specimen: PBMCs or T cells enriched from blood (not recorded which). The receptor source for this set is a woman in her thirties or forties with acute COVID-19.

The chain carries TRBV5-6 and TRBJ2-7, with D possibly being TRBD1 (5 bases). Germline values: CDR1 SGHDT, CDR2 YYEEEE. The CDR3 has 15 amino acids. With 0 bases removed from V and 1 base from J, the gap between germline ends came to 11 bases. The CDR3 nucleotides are TGTGCCAGCAGCTTGGTGGCAGGGCTTTCCTACGAGCAGTACTTC. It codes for CASSLVAGLSYEQYF.

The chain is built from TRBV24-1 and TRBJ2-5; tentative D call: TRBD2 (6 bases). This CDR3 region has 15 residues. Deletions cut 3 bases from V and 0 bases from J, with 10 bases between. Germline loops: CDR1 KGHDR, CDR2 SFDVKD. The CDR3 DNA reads TGTGCCACCAGTGATCACCGGGACTACCAAGAGACCCAGTACTTC. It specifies CATSDHRDYQETQYF.

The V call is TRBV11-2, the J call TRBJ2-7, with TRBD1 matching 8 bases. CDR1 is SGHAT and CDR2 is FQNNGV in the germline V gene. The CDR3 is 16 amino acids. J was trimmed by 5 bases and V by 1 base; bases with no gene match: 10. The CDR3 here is CASSLGFGQGSNEQYF. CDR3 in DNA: TGTGCCAGCAGCTTAGGTTTCGGACAGGGTAGCAACGAGCAGTACTTC.

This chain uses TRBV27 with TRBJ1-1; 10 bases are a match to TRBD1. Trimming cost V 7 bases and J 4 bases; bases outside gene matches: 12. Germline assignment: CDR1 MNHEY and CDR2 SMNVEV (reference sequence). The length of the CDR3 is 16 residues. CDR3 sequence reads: CASTEGRQGASTEAFF. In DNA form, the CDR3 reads TGTGCCAGCACCGAGGGCCGACAGGGGGCGAGCACTGAAGCTTTCTTT.

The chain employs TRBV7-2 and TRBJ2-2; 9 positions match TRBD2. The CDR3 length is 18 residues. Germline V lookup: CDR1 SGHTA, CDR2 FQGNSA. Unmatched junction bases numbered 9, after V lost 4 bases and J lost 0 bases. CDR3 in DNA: TGTGCCAGCAGCTCTAGCGGGGCCCCACTCACGAACACCGGGGAGCTGTTTTTT. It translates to CASSSSGAPLTNTGELFF.

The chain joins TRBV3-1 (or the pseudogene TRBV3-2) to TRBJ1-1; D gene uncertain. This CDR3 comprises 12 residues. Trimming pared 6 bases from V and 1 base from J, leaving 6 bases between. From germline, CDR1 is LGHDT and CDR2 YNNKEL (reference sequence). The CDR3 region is CASSHKNTEAFF. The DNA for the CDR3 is TGTGCCAGCAGTCACAAGAACACTGAAGCTTTCTTT.